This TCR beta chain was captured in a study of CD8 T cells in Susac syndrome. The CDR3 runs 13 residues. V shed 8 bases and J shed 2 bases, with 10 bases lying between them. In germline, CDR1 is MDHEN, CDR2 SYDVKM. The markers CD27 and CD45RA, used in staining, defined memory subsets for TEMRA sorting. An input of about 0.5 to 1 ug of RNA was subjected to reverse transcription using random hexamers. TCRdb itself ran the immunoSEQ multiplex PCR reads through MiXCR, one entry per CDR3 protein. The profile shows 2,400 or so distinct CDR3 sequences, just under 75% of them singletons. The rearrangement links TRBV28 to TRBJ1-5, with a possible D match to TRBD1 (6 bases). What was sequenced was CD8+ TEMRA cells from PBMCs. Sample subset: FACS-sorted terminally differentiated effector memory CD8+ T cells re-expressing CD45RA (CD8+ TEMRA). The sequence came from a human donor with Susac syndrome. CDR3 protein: CASQYRGNQPQHF. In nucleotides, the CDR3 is TGTGCCAGCCAGTACAGGGGCAATCAGCCCCAGCATTTT. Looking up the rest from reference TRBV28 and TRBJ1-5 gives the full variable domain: DVKVTQSSRYLVKRTGEKVFLECVQDMDHENMFWYRQDPGLGLRLIYFSYDVKMKEKGDIPEGYSVSREKKERFSLILESASTNQTSMYLCASQYRGNQPQHFGDGTRLSIL.